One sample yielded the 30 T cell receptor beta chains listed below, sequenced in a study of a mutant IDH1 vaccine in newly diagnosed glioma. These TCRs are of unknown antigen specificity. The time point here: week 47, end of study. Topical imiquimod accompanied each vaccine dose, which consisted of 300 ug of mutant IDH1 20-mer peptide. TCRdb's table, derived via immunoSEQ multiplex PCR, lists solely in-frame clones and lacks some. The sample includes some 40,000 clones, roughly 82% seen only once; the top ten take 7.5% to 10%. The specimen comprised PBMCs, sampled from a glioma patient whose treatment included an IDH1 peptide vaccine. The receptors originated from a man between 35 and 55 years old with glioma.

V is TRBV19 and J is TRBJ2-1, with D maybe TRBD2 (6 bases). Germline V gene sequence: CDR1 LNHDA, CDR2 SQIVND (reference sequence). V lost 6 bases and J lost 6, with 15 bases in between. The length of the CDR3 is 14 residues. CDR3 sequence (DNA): TGTGCCAGTAGCATCGGGGGAGGCCCCAATGAGCAGTTCTTC. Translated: CASSIGGGPNEQFF.

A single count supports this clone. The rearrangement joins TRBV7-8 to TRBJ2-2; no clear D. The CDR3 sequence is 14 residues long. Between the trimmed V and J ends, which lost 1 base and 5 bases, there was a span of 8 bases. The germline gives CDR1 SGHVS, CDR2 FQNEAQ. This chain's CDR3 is CASSLVSRTGELFF. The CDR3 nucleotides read TGTGCCAGCAGCTTAGTATCGCGAACCGGGGAGCTGTTTTTT.

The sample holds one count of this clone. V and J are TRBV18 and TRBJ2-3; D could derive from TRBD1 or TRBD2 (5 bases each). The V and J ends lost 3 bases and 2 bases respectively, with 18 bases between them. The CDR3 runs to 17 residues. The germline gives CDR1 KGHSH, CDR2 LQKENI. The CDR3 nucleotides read TGTGCCAGCTCACCCGATTTCGGGACCTACTACACAGATACGCAGTATTTT. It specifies CASSPDFGTYYTDTQYF.

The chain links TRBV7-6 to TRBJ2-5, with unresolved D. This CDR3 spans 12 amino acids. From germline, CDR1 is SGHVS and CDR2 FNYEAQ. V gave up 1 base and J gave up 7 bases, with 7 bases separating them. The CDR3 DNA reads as TGTGCCAGCAGCTTAGGGCGCGGGACCCAGTACTTC. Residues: CASSLGRGTQYF.

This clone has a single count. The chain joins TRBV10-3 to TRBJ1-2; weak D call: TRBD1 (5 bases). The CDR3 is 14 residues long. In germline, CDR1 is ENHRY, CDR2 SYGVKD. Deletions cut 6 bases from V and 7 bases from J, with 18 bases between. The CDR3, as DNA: TGTGCCATCAGACCGGACATCGACGGCCGTGGCTACACCTTC. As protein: CAIRPDIDGRGYTF.

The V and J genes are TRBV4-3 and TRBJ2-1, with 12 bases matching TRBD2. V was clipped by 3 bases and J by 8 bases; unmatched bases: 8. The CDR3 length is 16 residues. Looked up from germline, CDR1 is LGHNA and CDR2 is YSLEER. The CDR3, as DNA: TGCGCCAGCAGCCAGCGACTAGCGGGAGACATAGATGAGCAGTTCTTC. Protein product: CASSQRLAGDIDEQFF.

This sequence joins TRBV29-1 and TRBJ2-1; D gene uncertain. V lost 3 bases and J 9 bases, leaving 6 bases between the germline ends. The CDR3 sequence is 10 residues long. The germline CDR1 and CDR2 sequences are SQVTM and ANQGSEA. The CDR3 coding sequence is TGCAGCGTTGAGAGAGGTGAGCAGTTCTTC. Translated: CSVERGEQFF.

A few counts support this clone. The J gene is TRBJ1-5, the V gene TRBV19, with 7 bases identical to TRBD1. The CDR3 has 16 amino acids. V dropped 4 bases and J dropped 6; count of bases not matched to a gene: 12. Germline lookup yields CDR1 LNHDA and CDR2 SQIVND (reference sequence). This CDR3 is CASSRVERGPGQPQHF. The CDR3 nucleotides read TGTGCCAGTAGTAGGGTGGAAAGGGGGCCAGGTCAGCCCCAGCATTTT.

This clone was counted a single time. The CDR3 region has the DNA TGTGCCAGCAGTGCCATCAATTACAAGAACACCGGGGAGCTGTTTTTT. Encoded protein: CASSAINYKNTGELFF. The V call is TRBV25-1, the J call TRBJ2-2; unclear D gene. Trimming cost V 4 bases and J 1 base, with 13 bases left between them. Germline V lookup: CDR1 MGHDK, CDR2 SYGVNS. There are 16 residues in the CDR3.

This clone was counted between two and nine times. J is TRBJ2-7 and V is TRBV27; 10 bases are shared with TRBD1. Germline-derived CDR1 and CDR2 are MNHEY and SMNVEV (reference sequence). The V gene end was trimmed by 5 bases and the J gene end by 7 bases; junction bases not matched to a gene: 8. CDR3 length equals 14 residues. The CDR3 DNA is TGTGCCAGCAGTCCGACAGGGGGCGCGGGGGAGCAGTACGTC. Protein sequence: CASSPTGGAGEQYV.

CDR3 sequence: CASSPGLAGDTQYF. DNA for the CDR3: TGTGCCAGCAGCCCGGGACTAGCGGGAGATACGCAGTATTTT. The chain carries TRBV7-2 and TRBJ2-3; 12 nucleotides line up with TRBD2. J was trimmed by 5 bases and V by 5 bases; bases with no gene match: 2. The CDR3 has 14 amino acids. CDR1 and CDR2 from the germline V gene are SGHTA and FQGNSA.

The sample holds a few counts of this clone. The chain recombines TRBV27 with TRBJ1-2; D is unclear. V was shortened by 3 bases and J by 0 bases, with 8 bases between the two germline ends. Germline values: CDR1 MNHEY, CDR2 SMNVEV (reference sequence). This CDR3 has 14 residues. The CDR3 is CASSFGGANYGYTF. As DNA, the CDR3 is TGTGCCAGCAGTTTTGGCGGAGCTAACTATGGCTACACCTTC.

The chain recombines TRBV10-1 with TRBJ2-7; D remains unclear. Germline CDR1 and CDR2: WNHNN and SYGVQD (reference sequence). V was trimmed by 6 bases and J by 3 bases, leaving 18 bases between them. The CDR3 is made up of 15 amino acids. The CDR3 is CASSGWEGSRYEQYF. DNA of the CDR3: TGCGCCAGCAGCGGGTGGGAAGGATCCCGCTACGAGCAGTACTTC.

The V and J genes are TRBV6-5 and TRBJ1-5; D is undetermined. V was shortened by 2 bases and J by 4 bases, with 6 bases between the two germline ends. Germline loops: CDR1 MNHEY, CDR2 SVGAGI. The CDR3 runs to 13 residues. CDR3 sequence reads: CASSYRENQPQHF. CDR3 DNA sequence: TGTGCCAGCAGTTACCGGGAGAATCAGCCCCAGCATTTT.

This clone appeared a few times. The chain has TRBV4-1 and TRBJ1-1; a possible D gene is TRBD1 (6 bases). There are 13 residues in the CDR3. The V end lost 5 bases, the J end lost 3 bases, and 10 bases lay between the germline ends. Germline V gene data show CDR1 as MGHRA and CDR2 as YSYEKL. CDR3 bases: TGCGCCAGCAGCGGACCAGGGGACACTGAAGCTTTCTTT. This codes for CASSGPGDTEAFF.

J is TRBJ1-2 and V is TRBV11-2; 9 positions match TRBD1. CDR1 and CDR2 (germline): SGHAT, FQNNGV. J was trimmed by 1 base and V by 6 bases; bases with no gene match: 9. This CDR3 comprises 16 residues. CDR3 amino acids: CASSNLGTGFNYGYTF. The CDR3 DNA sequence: TGTGCCAGCAGTAACCTCGGGACAGGGTTTAACTATGGCTACACCTTC.

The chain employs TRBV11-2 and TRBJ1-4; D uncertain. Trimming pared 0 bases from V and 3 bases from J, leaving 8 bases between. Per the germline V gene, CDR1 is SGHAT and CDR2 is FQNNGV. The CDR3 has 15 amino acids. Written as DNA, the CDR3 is TGTGCCAGCAGCTTAGAATCCCGAGCTAATGAAAAACTGTTTTTT. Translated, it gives CASSLESRANEKLFF.

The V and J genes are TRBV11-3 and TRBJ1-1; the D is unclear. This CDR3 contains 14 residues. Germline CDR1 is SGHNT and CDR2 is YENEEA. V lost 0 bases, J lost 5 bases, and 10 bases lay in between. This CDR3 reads CASSLDQVGTEAFF. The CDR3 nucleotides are TGTGCCAGCAGCTTAGATCAAGTAGGAACTGAAGCTTTCTTT.

The CDR3 sequence is CASSVGASGPYEQYF. CDR3 nucleotides: TGTGCCAGCAGCGTAGGTGCAAGCGGTCCCTACGAGCAGTACTTC. V usage is TRBV9 and J usage is TRBJ2-7; a weak D match, TRBD2 (5 bases). Trimming cost V 0 bases and J 2 bases, with 12 bases left between them. Germline V gene sequence: CDR1 SGDLS, CDR2 YYNGEE. The CDR3 is 15 residues long.

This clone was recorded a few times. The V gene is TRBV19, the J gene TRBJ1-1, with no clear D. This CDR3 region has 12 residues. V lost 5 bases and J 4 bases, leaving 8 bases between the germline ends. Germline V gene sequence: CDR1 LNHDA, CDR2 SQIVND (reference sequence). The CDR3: CASSFGTTEAFF. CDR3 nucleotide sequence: TGTGCCAGTAGTTTCGGTACCACTGAAGCTTTCTTT.

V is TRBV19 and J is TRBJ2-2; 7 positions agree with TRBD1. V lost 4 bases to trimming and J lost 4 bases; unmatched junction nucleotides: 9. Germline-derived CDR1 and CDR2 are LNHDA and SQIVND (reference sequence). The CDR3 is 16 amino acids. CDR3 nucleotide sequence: TGTGCCAGTAGTACCGGCAGGGCAGGGGGCACCGGGGAGCTGTTTTTT. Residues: CASSTGRAGGTGELFF. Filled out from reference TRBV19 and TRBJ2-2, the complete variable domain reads DGGITQSPKYLFRKEGQNVTLSCEQNLNHDAMYWYRQDPGQGLRLIYYSQIVNDFQKGDIAEGYSVSREKKESFPLTVTSAQKNPTAFYLCASSTGRAGGTGELFFGEGSRLTVL.

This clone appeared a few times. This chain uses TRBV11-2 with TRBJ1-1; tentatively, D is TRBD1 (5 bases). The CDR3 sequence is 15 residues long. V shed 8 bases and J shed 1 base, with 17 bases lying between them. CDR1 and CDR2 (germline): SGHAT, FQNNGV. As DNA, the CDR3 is TGTGCCAGCGAAAAACCTGGGAGGGGGAACACTGAAGCTTTCTTT. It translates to CASEKPGRGNTEAFF.

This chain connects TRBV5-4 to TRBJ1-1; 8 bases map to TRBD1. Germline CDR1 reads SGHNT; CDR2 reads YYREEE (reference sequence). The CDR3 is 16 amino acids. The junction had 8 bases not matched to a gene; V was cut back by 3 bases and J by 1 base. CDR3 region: CASSSPTGTGNTEAFF. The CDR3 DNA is TGTGCCAGCAGCTCCCCAACCGGGACAGGGAACACTGAAGCTTTCTTT.

The DNA for the CDR3 is TGTGCCAGCAGTCGGACAGACTATGGCTACACCTTC. It specifies CASSRTDYGYTF. The chain recombines TRBV28 with TRBJ1-2; D may be TRBD1 (6 bases). Germline CDR1 and CDR2: MDHEN and SYDVKM. Trimming shortened V by 5 bases and J by 3 bases, and 7 bases separated the two germline ends. The CDR3 sequence is 12 residues long.

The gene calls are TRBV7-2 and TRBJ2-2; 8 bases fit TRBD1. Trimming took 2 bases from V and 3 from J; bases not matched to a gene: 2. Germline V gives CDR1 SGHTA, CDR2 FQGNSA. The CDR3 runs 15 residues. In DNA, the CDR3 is TGTGCCAGCAGCTTAAGACAGGGGCACACCGGGGAGCTGTTTTTT. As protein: CASSLRQGHTGELFF.

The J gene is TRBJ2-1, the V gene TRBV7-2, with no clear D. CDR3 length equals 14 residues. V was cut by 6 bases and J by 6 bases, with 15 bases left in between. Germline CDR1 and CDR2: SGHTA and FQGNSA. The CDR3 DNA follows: TGTGCCAGCAGTCCCCGCCCCGGCCCCAATGAGCAGTTCTTC. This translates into CASSPRPGPNEQFF.

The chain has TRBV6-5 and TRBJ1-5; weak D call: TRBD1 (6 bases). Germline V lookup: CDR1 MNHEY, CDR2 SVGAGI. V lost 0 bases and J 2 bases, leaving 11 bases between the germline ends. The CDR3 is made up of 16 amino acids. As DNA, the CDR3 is TGTGCCAGCAGTTACTCAAGGACAGTAGGCAATCAGCCCCAGCATTTT. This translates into CASSYSRTVGNQPQHF.

CDR3 in amino acids: CARKKKGGLSDPEQFF. CDR3 coding DNA: TGTGCCCGAAAGAAAAAAGGTGGACTGTCGGATCCTGAGCAGTTCTTC. The chain couples TRBV30 to TRBJ2-1, with D maybe TRBD2 (5 bases). In germline, CDR1 is GTSNPN, CDR2 SVGIG (reference sequence). The CDR3 loop spans 16 amino acids. Trimming removed 8 bases at V and 9 bases at J, with 29 bases between.

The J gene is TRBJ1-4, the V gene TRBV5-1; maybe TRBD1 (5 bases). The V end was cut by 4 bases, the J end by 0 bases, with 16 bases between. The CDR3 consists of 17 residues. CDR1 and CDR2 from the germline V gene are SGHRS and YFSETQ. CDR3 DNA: TGCGCCAGCAGCCCTCAGGGAGACGTTGCAACTAATGAAAAACTGTTTTTT. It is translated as CASSPQGDVATNEKLFF.

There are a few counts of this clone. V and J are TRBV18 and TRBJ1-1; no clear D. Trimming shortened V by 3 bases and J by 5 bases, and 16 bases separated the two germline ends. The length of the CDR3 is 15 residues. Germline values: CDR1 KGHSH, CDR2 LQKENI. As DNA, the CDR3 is TGTGCCAGCTCACCTTTGGACCCTGGCGGGACTGAAGCTTTCTTT. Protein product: CASSPLDPGGTEAFF.